This TCR beta chain was sequenced in a study of OX40 agonist ivuxolimab in advanced cancers. This CDR3 is built from 14 residues. CDR1 and CDR2 (germline): MDHEN, SYDVKM. Concerning this clone: One end of the junction varies from germline; a read error may be responsible.

Data came from immunoSEQ multiplex PCR; TCRdb stores just in-frame clones and leaves some out. Here the sample spans 60,000 or so clones, 80% to 95% being singletons. The rearrangement uses TRBV28 and TRBJ2-4; TRBD1 aligns across 9 bases. This receptor was taken from an adult with an advanced solid tumor such as melanoma, head and neck, liver or kidney cancer. This specimen consisted of CD4+ or CD8+ T cells sorted from blood, obtained in a trial of the OX40 agonist ivuxolimab. The CDR3 region has the DNA TGTGCCAGCGGTTTAACAGGGGGCGGAAACATTCAGTACTTC. This codes for CASGLTGGGNIQYF.